This T cell receptor (beta chain) was recovered during a study of shared clonotypes between healthy human individuals. Study information: Each donor had three CD4 naive, three CD4 memory, two CD8 naive and one CD8 memory plate. Study results and limitations: Sampling used blood alone; tissue repertoires probably differ. Sorted-subset sequencing, rarefaction showed, was incomplete despite large depth.

Negatively enriched CD4+ T cells were divided by CD45RA into naive and memory. Libraries were prepared by immunoSEQ multiplex PCR; TCRdb keeps only in-frame clonotypes and omits some of them. The sample consists of over a million clones, approximately 78% of them appearing once. Notes on this clone: No antigen is known for it.

This CDR3 spans 14 amino acids. The germline V gene has CDR1 MDHEN and CDR2 SYDVKM. V lost 3 bases and J lost 6, with 11 bases in between. The rearrangement uses TRBV28 and TRBJ2-2, with TRBD2 as a possible D gene (6 bases). The specimen sequenced was memory CD4+ T cells from PBMCs. Stated subset: CD45RA-negative fraction. This TCR was recovered from a man aged 18 to 30 in good health. Some clones in this sample may be carry-over from other donors' samples. CDR3 sequence: CASSLPTGAGELFF. The CDR3 DNA is TGTGCCAGCAGTTTGCCTACGGGGGCCGGGGAGCTGTTTTTT.